Described below is a single T cell receptor (beta chain) sequence and its context. V shed 1 base and J shed 6 bases, with 10 bases lying between them. The V gene's germline CDR1 is KGHSH and CDR2 LQKENI. This CDR3 has 14 amino acids. Method: immunoSEQ multiplex PCR; TCRdb's copy keeps in-frame clones and lacks some. This table has tens of thousands of clones, about 83% appearing once. The sample is drawn from a study of blood T cell repertoires in COVID-19. Material for sequencing was peripheral blood. This receptor was obtained from a woman older than 75 with acute or convalescent COVID-19. The chain employs TRBV18 and TRBJ1-5; maybe TRBD1 (6 bases). CDR3 in amino acids: CASSPLPGVQPQHF. CDR3 DNA sequence: TGTGCCAGCTCACCACTCCCAGGGGTTCAGCCCCAGCATTTT.